This T cell receptor (beta chain) emerged from a study of molecular identifiers for immune sequencing clone quantification. Study results and limitations: Spiked Jurkat TCR RNA equivalent to one cell reportedly surfaced among about a million naive cells.

Germline V gene lookup returns CDR1 GTSNPN and CDR2 SVGIG (reference sequence). This CDR3 comprises 15 residues. The V and J ends lost 5 bases and 4 bases, in that order; junction bases with no gene match: 11. Preparation methods for the bulk TCR libraries were those previously described, with listed TCR primers. MiXCR, applied by TCRdb to the PCR reads, yields one record per CDR3 protein. This table has approximately 320,000 distinct CDR3 sequences, roughly 23% appearing once. Naive CD8 library inputs spanned about 17,000 to 1,100,000 sorted cells and 10%, 30% or 50% RNA. Sorting defined naive CD8 T cells as CD8+CD4-CCR7+CD45RA+. Worth noting for this clonotype: Its specificity is unknown.

The rearrangement joins TRBV30 to TRBJ1-2; 9 nucleotides align to TRBD1. This receptor was identified in a human donor in good health. Some libraries in this study had Jurkat cell RNA spiked in. The sample consisted of naive CD8+ T cells from blood, with Jurkat cell RNA spiked in. As to subset: FACS-sorted CD8+CD4-CCR7+CD45RA+ naive T cells. CDR3 loop: CAWAIPGQGIYGYTF. The CDR3 DNA reads as TGTGCCTGGGCGATTCCGGGACAGGGAATCTATGGCTACACCTTC.